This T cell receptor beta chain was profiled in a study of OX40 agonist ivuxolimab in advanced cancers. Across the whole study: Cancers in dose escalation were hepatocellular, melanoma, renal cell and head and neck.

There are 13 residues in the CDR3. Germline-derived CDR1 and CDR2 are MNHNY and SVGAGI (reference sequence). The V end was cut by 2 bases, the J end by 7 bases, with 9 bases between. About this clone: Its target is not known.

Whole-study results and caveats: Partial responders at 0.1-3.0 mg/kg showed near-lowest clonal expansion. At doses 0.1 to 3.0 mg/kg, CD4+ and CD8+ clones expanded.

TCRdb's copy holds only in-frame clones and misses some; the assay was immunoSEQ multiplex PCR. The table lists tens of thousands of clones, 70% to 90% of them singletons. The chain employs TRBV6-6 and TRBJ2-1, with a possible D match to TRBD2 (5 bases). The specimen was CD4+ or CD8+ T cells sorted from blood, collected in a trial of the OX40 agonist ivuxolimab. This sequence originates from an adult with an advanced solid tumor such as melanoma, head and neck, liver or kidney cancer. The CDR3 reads CASSYGSGNEQFF. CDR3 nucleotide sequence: TGTGCCAGCAGTTACGGCTCGGGGAATGAGCAGTTCTTC.